The rows below give T cell receptor beta chains drawn from one sample of a study of control samples from healthy donors and cancer patients. Profiled with immunoSEQ multiplex PCR; TCRdb holds only in-frame clones, not every one. The sample lists fewer than 90,000 clones; about 87% were seen once. The specimen sequenced was PBMCs. The receptors derive from a woman aged 55-69 years with head and neck cancer. Each CDR3 is given with its conserved first and last residue. D genes are given only for firm matches. Clone sizes are given selectively: once, few, many, or a class where the clone is expanded.

- | TRBJ2-3 | 16 | TRBV1 | - | CTSSQGAPGCGDTQYF | TGCACCAGCAGCCAAGGAGCGCCAGGTTGTGGAGATACGCAGTATTTT
- | TRBJ1-1 | 15 | TRBV2 | TRBD1 | CASIEGQGARGEAFF | TGTGCCAGCATCGAGGGGCAGGGGGCCCGGGGAGAAGCTTTCTTT
- | TRBJ1-3 | 18 | TRBV28 | - | CASSPPWGEGDSGNTIYF | TGTGCCAGCAGTCCCCCGTGGGGTGAGGGGGATAGTGGAAACACCATATATTTT
- | TRBJ2-5 | 14 | TRBV7-3 | - | CASSFGSSPETQYF | TGTGCCAGCAGTTTTGGGTCAAGCCCGGAGACCCAGTACTTC
- | TRBJ2-7 | 13 | TRBV6-6 | - | CASSYFQGSEQYF | TGTGCCAGCAGTTACTTCCAGGGAAGCGAGCAGTACTTC
- | TRBJ1-1 | 13 | TRBV10-3 | - | CAISEGGNTEAFF | TGTGCCATCAGTGAGGGGGGGAACACTGAAGCTTTCTTT
- | TRBJ2-3 | 16 | TRBV15 | - | CATSTRTVKSTDTQYF | TGTGCCACCAGCACCCGGACGGTAAAGAGCACAGATACGCAGTATTTT
- | TRBJ2-5 | 14 | TRBV5-4 | - | CASSRGGPQETQYF | TGTGCCAGCAGCCGAGGGGGGCCTCAAGAGACCCAGTACTTC
few | TRBJ1-6 | 13 | TRBV28 | - | CASRSHNNSPLHF | TGTGCCAGCCGCTCGCACAATAATTCACCCCTCCACTTT
- | TRBJ2-3 | 14 | TRBV29-1 | - | CSVDRGLGTDTQYF | TGCAGCGTTGATCGGGGACTCGGGACAGATACGCAGTATTTT
- | TRBJ2-3 | 14 | TRBV5-1 | - | CATKQGVSTDTQYF | TGCGCCACCAAGCAGGGAGTTAGCACAGATACGCAGTATTTT
- | TRBJ2-1 | 15 | TRBV15 | TRBD2 | CATSRVGLASNEQFF | TGTGCCACCAGCAGAGTGGGACTAGCGTCCAATGAGCAGTTCTTC
few | TRBJ1-2 | 15 | TRBV18 | TRBD1 | CASSPGTGANYGYTF | TGTGCCAGCTCACCAGGGACAGGGGCTAACTATGGCTACACCTTC
- | TRBJ1-2 | 13 | TRBV24-1 | TRBD1 | CATSLGTAYGYTF | TGTGCCACCAGCCTCGGGACAGCCTATGGCTACACCTTC
- | TRBJ2-7 | 13 | TRBV7-8 | - | CASSATGSYEQYF | TGTGCCAGCAGCGCAACAGGGTCCTACGAGCAGTACTTC
- | TRBJ1-2 | 13 | TRBV6-5 | - | CASRGGENYGYTF | TGTGCCAGCAGGGGGGGAGAAAACTATGGCTACACCTTC
few | TRBJ2-7 | 12 | TRBV12-3/TRBV12-4 | - | CASSLIVAEQYF | TGTGCCAGCAGTTTGATAGTTGCCGAGCAGTACTTC
- | TRBJ1-3 | 15 | TRBV28 | - | CASSLLSGSGNTIYF | TGTGCCAGCAGTTTATTGTCAGGCTCTGGAAACACCATATATTTT
- | TRBJ1-4 | 13 | TRBV3-1/TRBV3-2 | - | CASSPAPGEKLFF | TGTGCCAGCAGCCCAGCTCCGGGGGAAAAACTGTTTTTT
- | TRBJ2-3 | 15 | TRBV7-2 | TRBD2 | CASSSGTSGGGTQYF | TGTGCCAGCAGCTCCGGGACTAGCGGAGGGGGGACGCAGTATTTT